The T cell receptor beta chain under discussion was sequenced for a study of tumor-infiltrating lymphocytes in primary liver carcinoma. Study-wide background: Among the tumors, stages were T1-T3 N0M0 and sizes about 4 to 10 cm.

Sample share makes this clonotype medium-sized. This CDR3 is 16 amino acids long. V lost 10 bases and J lost 4; bases outside the gene matches: 13. Starting from 500 ng of total RNA, TCR beta cDNA was produced with a primer in the constant region. ARM-PCR, slightly modified, supplied the TCR beta libraries through three nested multiplex PCR rounds. Use of TRBV1-TRBV30 forward primers with a C-beta reverse primer characterized the first two PCR rounds, which lasted approximately 11 cycles each. MiXCR was run by TCRdb on the multiplex PCR reads, yielding one entry per CDR3 protein. The sample consists of roughly 30,000 distinct CDR3 sequences, 71% of them appearing once. Total RNA and DNA came together from around 20-30 mg of bulk tissue without cell sorting.

The sequenced sample consisted of liver tumor tissue from sampling region 3. Subset noted: tumor region T3, left-lateral pole. This sequence was found in a woman aged 25 to 39 with primary liver carcinoma and hepatitis B virus infection. The chain joins TRBV12-3 or TRBV12-4 to TRBJ2-2; 9 nucleotides align to TRBD2. The CDR3 bases are TGTGCCACTTCACCCGGCGGGAGGGCCAGCACCGGGGAGCTGTTTTTT. Encoded protein: CATSPGGRASTGELFF.